The 18 T cell receptor beta chains below come from one sample, sequenced in a study of blood T cell repertoires in COVID-19. The method was immunoSEQ multiplex PCR; TCRdb's version includes in-frame clones alone and lacks a portion of them. Of 130,000 or so clones listed, 70% to 85% are singletons. The sequenced material came from peripheral blood. These receptors all stem from a woman aged 70-85 years with acute or convalescent COVID-19.

V gene TRBV5-1 combines with J gene TRBJ2-3, with 10 bases that match TRBD2. Germline assignment: CDR1 SGHRS and CDR2 YFSETQ. Germline trimming cut 4 bases from V and 5 bases from J; bases unmatched to any gene: 4. This CDR3 is 14 amino acids long. CDR3 sequence: CASSPRTSGDTQYF. The CDR3 nucleotides read TGCGCCAGCAGCCCTCGGACTAGCGGAGATACGCAGTATTTT.

V gene TRBV4-1 combines with J gene TRBJ2-7; the D gene is possibly TRBD1 (5 bases). The CDR3 totals 14 residues. Per the germline V gene, CDR1 is MGHRA and CDR2 is YSYEKL. Trimming removed 1 base at V and 8 bases at J, with 15 bases between. The CDR3 nucleotides are TGCGCCAGCAGCCAAGTGCTACAGGCCGGGCAGCAGTACTTC. It encodes CASSQVLQAGQQYF.

The chain is built from TRBV5-4 and TRBJ1-1; D possibly corresponds to TRBD1 (5 bases). Trimming shortened V by 4 bases and J by 1 base, and 14 bases separated the two germline ends. Germline-derived CDR1 and CDR2 are SGHNT and YYREEE (reference sequence). The CDR3 is 15 residues long. In DNA, the CDR3 is TGTGCCAGCAGCAAAGTCGGCCAGGGGAACACTGAAGCTTTCTTT. It specifies CASSKVGQGNTEAFF.

This clone was counted only a few times. J is TRBJ2-3 and V is TRBV19; TRBD2 is a possible D gene (6 bases). CDR3 length: 17 amino acids. V lost 6 bases, J lost 3 bases, and 22 bases lay in between. The germline gives CDR1 LNHDA, CDR2 SQIVND (reference sequence). The CDR3 region is CASSLRTHSSDTDTQYF. In DNA, the CDR3 is TGTGCCAGTAGCCTGAGAACCCACTCTAGCGATACAGATACGCAGTATTTT.

The chain couples TRBV11-2 to TRBJ2-7, with a weak D call TRBD1 (6 bases). Germline CDR1 SGHAT, CDR2 FQNNGV. The CDR3 is made up of 15 amino acids. V lost 2 bases to trimming and J lost 5 bases, with 16 bases between them. As DNA, the CDR3 is TGTGCCAGCAGCTTATGGTACGGCTCAGGGGACGAGCAGTACTTC. This gives the protein CASSLWYGSGDEQYF. Based on the CDR3 plus reference TRBV11-2 and TRBJ2-7, the full variable domain is EAGVAQSPRYKIIEKRQSVAFWCNPISGHATLYWYQQILGQGPKLLIQFQNNGVVDDSQLPKDRFSAERLKGVDSTLKIQPAKLEDSAVYLCASSLWYGSGDEQYFGPGTRLTVT.

V and J are TRBV30 and TRBJ1-5; possible D gene TRBD1, 6 bases. The length of the CDR3 is 13 residues. Looked up from germline, CDR1 is GTSNPN and CDR2 is SVGIG (reference sequence). V was clipped by 0 bases and J by 7 bases, with 10 bases between them. CDR3 in amino acids: CAWSVGQGQPQHF. The DNA for the CDR3 is TGTGCCTGGAGTGTGGGGCAGGGGCAGCCCCAGCATTTT.

The rearrangement uses TRBV4-2 and TRBJ1-5, with 9 nucleotides matching TRBD1. Germline trimming cut 3 bases from V and 5 bases from J; bases unmatched to any gene: 2. CDR1 is LGHNA and CDR2 is YNFKEQ in the germline V gene. This CDR3 has 14 amino acids. The CDR3 reads CASSQDRGDQPQHF. CDR3 nucleotide sequence: TGTGCCAGCAGCCAGGACAGGGGAGATCAGCCCCAGCATTTT.

V usage is TRBV2 and J usage is TRBJ1-1; 8 nucleotides agree with TRBD1. V lost 7 bases and J lost 11; bases outside the gene matches: 12. CDR1 and CDR2 (germline): SNHLY, FYNNEI. This CDR3 is built from 13 residues. The CDR3 coding sequence is TGTGCCAGCACCCAGGGGGCGATGGGAGAGGCTTTCTTT. Translating it yields CASTQGAMGEAFF.

V usage is TRBV2 and J usage is TRBJ2-7; D is possibly TRBD1 (5 bases). Trimming left V 5 bases short and J 6 bases short, with 11 bases between. Germline CDR1 and CDR2: SNHLY and FYNNEI. This CDR3 comprises 12 residues. The CDR3 region has the DNA TGTGCCAGCAGTAAGACAGTTTTCGAGCAGTACTTC. It translates to CASSKTVFEQYF.

This sequence joins TRBV21-1 and TRBJ2-7; the table's D call of TRBD1 was not tested on the DNA. TRBV21-1 has pseudogene status. The CDR3 runs to 17 residues. CDR3 region: CASTRPDGTGGAYEQYV. The CDR3 nucleotides are TGTGCCAGCACACGCCCGGACGGGACAGGGGGGGCCTACGAGCAGTACGTC.

This clone was picked up a small number of times. The chain joins TRBV6-2 or TRBV6-3 to TRBJ1-6; no clear D. Germline loops: CDR1 MNHEY, CDR2 SVGEGT. This CDR3 region has 14 residues. Trimming took 0 bases from V and 7 from J, leaving 7 bases between them. CDR3 bases: TGTGCCAGCAGTTACTCGACGGGAAATTCACCCCTCCACTTT. Amino acid sequence: CASSYSTGNSPLHF.

This clone was recorded a few times. This sequence joins TRBV4-3 and TRBJ1-1, with unresolved D. V was trimmed by 0 bases and J by 0 bases, leaving 5 bases between them. From germline, CDR1 is LGHNA and CDR2 YSLEER. The CDR3 extends over 14 amino acids. The CDR3 spells CASSQDWLNTEAFF. In nucleotides, the CDR3 is TGCGCCAGCAGCCAAGATTGGCTGAACACTGAAGCTTTCTTT.

The CDR3 here is CAITPGPEKGEETQYF. The CDR3, as DNA: TGTGCCATCACCCCGGGTCCGGAAAAGGGAGAAGAGACCCAGTACTTC. The rearrangement links TRBV10-3 to TRBJ2-5; possibly TRBD2 for D (5 bases). The CDR3 covers 16 residues. Germline CDR1 is ENHRY and CDR2 is SYGVKD. V dropped 7 bases and J dropped 3 bases, with 21 bases sitting between them.

The CDR3 DNA reads TGCGCCAGCAGCTTAGGGATCACAGGGGATACGCAGTATTTT. It specifies CASSLGITGDTQYF. The chain carries TRBV5-1 and TRBJ2-3; D possibly corresponds to TRBD1 (6 bases). In germline, CDR1 is SGHRS, CDR2 YFSETQ. This CDR3 is 14 amino acids long. With 2 bases removed from V and 6 bases from J, the gap between germline ends came to 13 bases.

This clone has only a few counts. The chain employs TRBV6-7 and TRBJ1-1, with D unclear. TRBV6-7 is labeled an ORF, and its function is uncertain. V shed 3 bases and J shed 8 bases, with 13 bases lying between them. This CDR3 has 13 amino acids. The CDR3 DNA reads as TGTGCCAGCAGTTATTCGCGGTTAAAAGAAGCTTTCTTT. Translation: CASSYSRLKEAFF.

The rearrangement joins TRBV11-1 to TRBJ2-5; D not resolved. The V and J ends lost 1 base and 2 bases respectively, with 5 bases between them. The germline gives CDR1 SGHAT, CDR2 FQDESV (reference sequence). This CDR3 spans 13 amino acids. The CDR3 loop reads CASSLGQQETQYF. The CDR3 bases are TGTGCCAGCAGCTTAGGGCAGCAAGAGACCCAGTACTTC.

J is TRBJ1-1 and V is TRBV3-1 (or the pseudogene TRBV3-2); a weak D match, TRBD1 (5 bases). This CDR3 region has 15 residues. The ends were cut back, 4 bases at V and 1 base at J, with 13 bases in the middle. CDR1 and CDR2 from the germline V gene are LGHDT and YNNKEL (reference sequence). This chain's CDR3 is CASSRIGHTNTEAFF. The CDR3 coding sequence is TGTGCCAGCAGCCGAATTGGACATACGAACACTGAAGCTTTCTTT.

The genes are TRBV29-1 and TRBJ2-3; TRBD2 matches at 7 bases. This CDR3 contains 14 residues. Losses at the gene ends were 7 bases for V and 2 bases for J; bases not matched to a gene: 9. The V gene's germline CDR1 is SQVTM and CDR2 ANQGSEA. The CDR3 DNA follows: TGCAGCGGGGGCCCCCTAGCGGTCACAGATACGCAGTATTTT. It specifies CSGGPLAVTDTQYF.